These 20 T cell receptor beta chains originate from one sample sequenced in a study of blood T cell repertoires in COVID-19. Generated by immunoSEQ multiplex PCR, the TCRdb table keeps only in-frame clones and is missing some. The table records about 120,000 clones, approximately 90% of them present only once. The specimen sequenced was peripheral blood. The source is a woman aged 45-59 years with acute or convalescent COVID-19.

This clone was seen just once. The chain employs TRBV7-2 and TRBJ1-3; D unclear. The CDR3 contains 16 residues. Germline lookup yields CDR1 SGHTA and CDR2 FQGNSA. Between the trimmed V and J ends, which lost 1 base and 6 bases, there was a span of 16 bases. The CDR3 DNA sequence: TGTGCCAGCAGCTTAGTGAACCCCTACGTCACAAACACCATATATTTT. Translated, it gives CASSLVNPYVTNTIYF.

V and J are TRBV3-1 (or the pseudogene TRBV3-2) and TRBJ2-2; TRBD2 agrees at 7 bases. The V gene's germline CDR1 is LGHDT and CDR2 YNNKEL (reference sequence). The CDR3 totals 17 residues. The ends lost 5 bases at V and 4 bases at J; junction bases unmatched: 13. In nucleotides, the CDR3 is TGTGCCAGCAGCTCTGGGAGGGGCGACACACGCACCGGGGAGCTGTTTTTT. Translated: CASSSGRGDTRTGELFF.

The chain carries TRBV5-6 and TRBJ2-5; D may be TRBD2 (6 bases). Germline-derived CDR1 and CDR2 are SGHDT and YYEEEE. Trimming shortened V by 2 bases and J by 6 bases, and 17 bases separated the two germline ends. The CDR3 has 15 residues. The CDR3 DNA is TGTGCCAGCAGCTTAGCGGCGGGGATGAGAAAGACCCAGTACTTC. It specifies CASSLAAGMRKTQYF.

Only one count was recorded for this clone. The chain links TRBV30 to TRBJ2-7; 12 bases agree with TRBD1. CDR3 length: 15 residues. Unmatched junction bases numbered 7, after V lost 3 bases and J lost 4 bases. Germline assignment: CDR1 GTSNPN and CDR2 SVGIG (reference sequence). The CDR3 loop reads CAWSDGTGGRYEQYF. In nucleotides, the CDR3 is TGTGCCTGGAGCGACGGGACAGGGGGCAGGTACGAGCAGTACTTC.

The chain joins TRBV7-9 to TRBJ1-4; D remains ambiguous. The CDR3 totals 16 residues. The germline V gene encodes CDR1 SEHNR and CDR2 FQNEAQ (reference sequence). V gave up 5 bases and J gave up 4 bases, with 17 bases separating them. The CDR3 here is CASSPSPGTFNEKLFF. CDR3 coding DNA: TGTGCCAGCAGCCCCAGTCCGGGAACTTTTAATGAAAAACTGTTTTTT. The entire variable domain, with the rest obtained from reference TRBV7-9 and TRBJ1-4, is as follows: DTGVSQNPRHKITKRGQNVTFRCDPISEHNRLYWYRQTLGQGPEFLTYFQNEAQLEKSRLLSDRFSAERPKGSFSTLEIQRTEQGDSAMYLCASSPSPGTFNEKLFFGSGTQLSVL.

This rearrangement joins TRBV7-6 to TRBJ1-5, with 8 positions matching TRBD1. The CDR3 is 15 amino acids. CDR1 and CDR2 (germline): SGHVS, FNYEAQ. After removal of 4 bases from V and 2 bases from J, the junction contained 4 bases not matched to a gene. CDR3 DNA sequence: TGTGCCAGCAGCTCTGGACAGGGTGGCAATCAGCCCCAGCATTTT. Amino acid sequence: CASSSGQGGNQPQHF.

The sample holds a few counts of this clone. The chain joins TRBV7-9 to TRBJ2-2; 9 bases are shared with TRBD1. The CDR3 has 15 amino acids. Trimming at V came to 8 bases and at J to 4 bases, leaving 8 bases not matched to a gene. Looked up from germline, CDR1 is SEHNR and CDR2 is FQNEAQ (reference sequence). Here the CDR3 reads CASGRQGVSTGELFF. CDR3 sequence (DNA): TGTGCCAGCGGTCGACAGGGGGTGAGCACCGGGGAGCTGTTTTTT.

The CDR3, as DNA: TGCGCCAGCAGCTTGGAAGGGACAGGGCTAGGCTATGGCTACACCTTC. It codes for CASSLEGTGLGYGYTF. The rearrangement uses TRBV5-1 and TRBJ1-2; TRBD1 aligns across 9 bases. In germline, CDR1 is SGHRS, CDR2 YFSETQ. The CDR3 consists of 16 residues. With V trimmed by 0 bases and J by 4 bases, 7 bases remained unmatched. The whole variable domain, filled in from reference TRBV5-1 and TRBJ1-2, reads KAGVTQTPRYLIKTRGQQVTLSCSPISGHRSVSWYQQTPGQGLQFLFEYFSETQRNKGNFPGRFSGRQFSNSRSEMNVSTLELGDSALYLCASSLEGTGLGYGYTFGSGTRLTVV.

This clone was seen only a few times. This chain uses TRBV3-1 (or the pseudogene TRBV3-2) with TRBJ2-5, with D unresolved. Trimming left V 2 bases short and J 1 base short, with 11 bases between. The germline CDR1 and CDR2 sequences are LGHDT and YNNKEL (reference sequence). The CDR3 consists of 15 residues. The CDR3, as DNA: TGTGCCAGCAGCCAATATCGGGTCTTCCAAGAGACCCAGTACTTC. Translation: CASSQYRVFQETQYF.

The V and J genes are TRBV3-1 (or the pseudogene TRBV3-2) and TRBJ1-2; D remains unclear. This CDR3 is built from 17 residues. The V gene lost 0 bases and the J gene lost 8 bases, with 22 bases spanning the gap. The germline V gene encodes CDR1 LGHDT and CDR2 YNNKEL (reference sequence). CDR3 DNA: TGTGCCAGCAGCCAAGAGTGGTACAGACCACGCGAGGGCGGCTACACCTTC. This encodes CASSQEWYRPREGGYTF.

This CDR3 is CASTPTGQGGQPQHF. CDR3 DNA sequence: TGTGCCAGCACCCCGACAGGGCAAGGCGGTCAGCCCCAGCATTTT. The gene calls are TRBV6-2 or TRBV6-3 and TRBJ1-5, with 7 bases that match TRBD1. V lost 7 bases, J lost 6 bases, and 12 bases stayed unmatched. The CDR3 consists of 15 residues. Germline assignment: CDR1 MNHEY and CDR2 SVGEGT.

This chain uses TRBV27 with TRBJ1-1; D is unclear. The CDR3 length is 13 residues. Germline CDR1 is MNHEY and CDR2 is SMNVEV (reference sequence). Trimming took 2 bases from V and 11 from J, leaving 15 bases between them. This CDR3 is CASSLVPSGWAFF. CDR3 sequence (DNA): TGTGCCAGCAGTTTAGTCCCCTCGGGGTGGGCTTTCTTT.

The CDR3 sequence: CASSQVGRVNTEAFF. CDR3 DNA sequence: TGCGCCAGCAGCCAAGTAGGGAGGGTGAACACTGAAGCTTTCTTT. The chain combines TRBV4-1 with TRBJ1-1; D gene ambiguous. V lost 1 base, J lost 0 bases, and 9 bases lay in between. This CDR3 is 15 amino acids long. Germline CDR1 and CDR2: MGHRA and YSYEKL.

The chain uses TRBV10-2 and TRBJ2-1; TRBD2 matches at 8 bases. The CDR3 consists of 12 residues. Germline trimming cut 6 bases from V and 8 bases from J; bases unmatched to any gene: 3. Germline V CDR1 and CDR2: WSHSY, SAAADI. In DNA, the CDR3 is TGCGCCAGCAGCGGGGGGGGCGATGAGCAGTTCTTC. Its translation: CASSGGGDEQFF.

The chain has TRBV19 and TRBJ2-2; a weak D match, TRBD2 (5 bases). Looked up from germline, CDR1 is LNHDA and CDR2 is SQIVND (reference sequence). The CDR3 has 14 residues. V lost 7 bases and J lost 3, with 12 bases in between. CDR3 residues: CASKELADTGELFF. In DNA form, the CDR3 reads TGTGCCAGTAAGGAGCTAGCAGACACCGGGGAGCTGTTTTTT.

The rearrangement joins TRBV25-1 to TRBJ2-2; weak D call: TRBD2 (5 bases). The V gene's germline CDR1 is MGHDK and CDR2 SYGVNS. Trimming stripped 0 bases from V and 8 bases from J, with 10 bases between. This CDR3 has 14 amino acids. CDR3 region: CASSEYELVGELFF. The CDR3 nucleotides read TGTGCCAGCAGTGAATATGAACTAGTTGGGGAGCTGTTTTTT.

The chain recombines TRBV19 with TRBJ2-7; the D gene is possibly TRBD2 (6 bases). Trimming removed 0 bases from V and 1 base from J, with 10 bases in between. Germline CDR1 reads LNHDA; CDR2 reads SQIVND (reference sequence). The CDR3 has 15 residues. The CDR3 DNA sequence: TGTGCCAGTAGTATAGACCCTGGGACTTCCTACGAGCAGTACTTC. The encoded protein is CASSIDPGTSYEQYF.

This chain connects TRBV5-1 to TRBJ2-3; TRBD2 aligns across 8 bases. V trimming: 7 bases; J trimming: 4 bases; junction bases outside the gene matches: 8. This CDR3 region has 14 residues. The germline gives CDR1 SGHRS, CDR2 YFSETQ. CDR3 sequence reads: CASRGLGPADTQYF. In nucleotides, the CDR3 is TGCGCCAGCCGGGGACTAGGGCCGGCAGATACGCAGTATTTT.

The CDR3 DNA reads as TGCGCCAGCAGCTTTCGGCTCTCACAGGGCAGCACCGGGGAGCTGTTTTTT. It codes for CASSFRLSQGSTGELFF. This sequence joins TRBV5-1 and TRBJ2-2, with a weak D call TRBD1 (6 bases). Germline V gene lookup returns CDR1 SGHRS and CDR2 YFSETQ. Trimming removed 2 bases at V and 4 bases at J, with 18 bases between. There are 17 residues in the CDR3.

The chain joins TRBV6-5 to TRBJ1-4; D is perhaps TRBD1 (5 bases). The CDR3 has 13 amino acids. Trimming shortened V by 2 bases and J by 8 bases, and 9 bases separated the two germline ends. Germline V lookup: CDR1 MNHEY, CDR2 SVGAGI. CDR3 DNA sequence: TGTGCCAGCAGTTACATGCAGGGCGAAAAACTGTTTTTT. As protein: CASSYMQGEKLFF.